This TCR beta chain was recorded in a study of Graves' ophthalmopathy and Graves' hyperthyroidism. Study at large: Samples of peripheral blood were obtained at initial diagnosis, prior to treatment of any kind.

This clonotype was recorded a few times. V lost 4 bases, J lost 5 bases, and 11 bases lay in between. The CDR3 is made up of 13 amino acids. Amplification of TCR beta CDR3 regions used RNA transcripts. After a first-round RT-PCR with HTBI primers, a second-round multiplex PCR was run. TCRdb itself ran the multiplex PCR reads through MiXCR, one entry per CDR3 protein. Here the sample spans over 500,000 distinct CDR3 sequences, over 20% being singletons. The receptor's source is a woman between 18 and 29 years old with stable Graves' hyperthyroidism. Some clones in this sample may be carry-over from other donors' samples. This sequence joins TRBV12-3 or TRBV12-4 and TRBJ1-1; TRBD1 is a possible D gene (6 bases). Source material: peripheral blood. CDR3 coding DNA: TGTGCCAGCAGTTCCCGGGGGCCGACTGAAGCTTTCTTT. Its translation is CASSSRGPTEAFF.